This T cell receptor beta chain was sequenced for a study of T-cell reconstitution after alpha-beta-depleted transplantation in children. The CDR3 totals 16 residues. The germline V gene encodes CDR1 LGHNA and CDR2 YNFKEQ. V lost 4 bases to trimming and J lost 7 bases, with 20 bases between them. This sample's TCRbeta library carried unique molecular identifier barcodes. TCRdb used MiXCR to reprocess the PCR reads, holding one entry per CDR3 protein. The sample has 610,000 or so distinct CDR3 sequences, about a quarter seen once; the top ten hold less than 40%. Overall study findings and caveats: Some patients' high day-60 TCRbeta diversity was attributed to recipient cells surviving conditioning. One year post-transplant, T-cell counts and diversity were largely derived from T cells produced anew. Alpha-beta T cells present about two months after transplant were reported to originate from several hundred expanded graft clones.

In regard to this clonotype: The antigen remains undetermined.

The TCR comes from a boy in the first two years of life with Wiskott-Aldrich syndrome, due to receive a stem cell transplant. Source: PBMCs, taken before TCRalphabeta/CD19-depleted stem cell transplant. The chain is built from TRBV4-2 and TRBJ2-1, with D uncertain. The CDR3 DNA sequence: TGTGCCAGCAGCCCATATTTAGGACCCGCTCTTAATGAGCAGTTCTTC. Its translation is CASSPYLGPALNEQFF.